The 10 T cell receptor beta chains below were found in one sample sequenced in a study of CD8 T cells in ankylosing spondylitis listed by TCRdb under 2017. Here is what the overall study found, with its caveats: Blood from ankylosing spondylitis patients appeared to be characterized by a TCR beta motif composed of several highly homologous amino acid variants.

No antigen has been identified for these receptors. To prepare the library, 5' RACE was applied. The reads were generated on an Illumina HiSeq 2500. Using fastp trimming at Q25 and MiXCR clonotype assembly, TCRdb reanalyzed the public sequencing data and kept in-frame beta chains. When rows share a CDR3 protein, they turn into one entry using the most common DNA and genes. Here the sample has more than 100,000 distinct CDR3 sequences; 15% to 20% occur a single time. The ten largest make up about 30% of the sample. The sample consisted of blood, either unsorted or a sorted T cell fraction (not recorded which). The receptor source for this set is a male donor with ankylosing spondylitis.

This clonotype occurred a few times. This chain connects TRBV29-1 to TRBJ2-7, with a tentative D call TRBD1 (5 bases). The CDR3 has 13 amino acids. Germline V CDR1 and CDR2: SQVTM, ANQGSEA. Trimming took 6 bases from V and 3 from J, leaving 15 bases between them. This chain's CDR3 is CSVYNGRDYEQYF. For the CDR3, the DNA is TGCAGCGTCTATAACGGCAGGGACTACGAGCAGTACTTC.

This clonotype was observed a few times. The chain carries TRBV5-1 and TRBJ1-1, with D possibly matching TRBD1 (5 bases). Per the germline V gene, CDR1 is SGHRS and CDR2 is YFSETQ. This CDR3 contains 17 residues. V lost 3 bases, J lost 0 bases, and 18 bases lay in between. The CDR3 nucleotides read TGCGCCAGCAGCTACCCCGGGACGGATGTTATGAACACTGAAGCTTTCTTT. Translating gives CASSYPGTDVMNTEAFF.

The rearrangement joins TRBV7-8 to TRBJ2-3; the D is unclear. CDR3 length: 15 residues. Trimming took 5 bases from V and 2 from J, leaving 14 bases between them. Germline V gene lookup returns CDR1 SGHVS and CDR2 FQNEAQ. The CDR3 protein is CASSPHGPYTDTQYF. The CDR3 coding sequence is TGTGCCAGCAGCCCTCACGGACCCTACACAGATACGCAGTATTTT. Full variable domain (remainder filled in from reference TRBV7-8 and TRBJ2-3): GAGVSQSPRYKVAKRGQDVALRCDPISGHVSLFWYQQALGQGPEFLTYFQNEAQLDKSGLPSDRFFAERPEGSVSTLKIQRTQQEDSAVYLCASSPHGPYTDTQYFGPGTRLTVL.

This clonotype was counted a few times. The V and J genes are TRBV19 and TRBJ2-3; D not certain. The CDR3 is made up of 14 amino acids. V was clipped by 7 bases and J by 4 bases, with 15 bases between them. Germline values: CDR1 LNHDA, CDR2 SQIVND (reference sequence). CDR3 sequence: CASMRGLESDTQYF. The CDR3 DNA reads TGTGCCAGTATGAGAGGCCTAGAGTCAGATACGCAGTATTTT.

This clonotype has only a few counts. The chain employs TRBV5-1 and TRBJ2-5; 8 bases are shared with TRBD1. This CDR3 is 14 amino acids long. Unmatched junction bases numbered 4, after V lost 0 bases and J lost 6 bases. Germline V gene sequence: CDR1 SGHRS, CDR2 YFSETQ. The chain's CDR3 is CASSLADRGKTQYF. DNA of the CDR3: TGCGCCAGCAGCTTGGCCGACAGGGGTAAGACCCAGTACTTC.

This clonotype was picked up a small number of times. V usage is TRBV27 and J usage is TRBJ2-7, with 8 bases identical to TRBD2. Germline V gene lookup returns CDR1 MNHEY and CDR2 SMNVEV (reference sequence). The trim removed 4 bases at V and 3 bases at J, leaving 8 bases unmatched. CDR3 length: 15 amino acids. DNA for the CDR3: TGTGCCAGCAGTTCTAGCGGGCTAGCACTCTACGAGCAGTACTTC. This sequence encodes CASSSSGLALYEQYF.

The V call is TRBV27, the J call TRBJ2-2; weak D call: TRBD1 (5 bases). In germline, CDR1 is MNHEY, CDR2 SMNVEV (reference sequence). This CDR3 is 17 amino acids long. V was pared by 5 bases and J by 0 bases, with 16 bases between. CDR3 sequence: CASSNRFSGSNTGELFF. In DNA form, the CDR3 reads TGTGCCAGCAGTAACAGGTTTTCAGGGTCGAACACCGGGGAGCTGTTTTTT.

V and J are TRBV6-1 and TRBJ2-1; 9 nucleotides match TRBD2. The germline V gene encodes CDR1 MNHNS and CDR2 SASEGT. This CDR3 has 17 residues. The V segment lost 4 bases and the J segment 7 bases; nucleotides outside the gene matches: 14. The CDR3 sequence is CASSVLWGREGANEQFF. CDR3 sequence (DNA): TGTGCCAGCAGTGTCCTCTGGGGGCGGGAGGGAGCAAATGAGCAGTTCTTC.

V gene TRBV4-1 combines with J gene TRBJ2-5; D is possibly TRBD1 (5 bases). Germline-derived CDR1 and CDR2 are MGHRA and YSYEKL. CDR3 size: 16 residues. Between the trimmed V and J ends, which lost 2 bases and 3 bases, there was a span of 16 bases. CDR3 amino acids: CASSQRAVGAEETQYF. CDR3 coding DNA: TGCGCCAGCAGCCAACGGGCGGTAGGGGCTGAAGAGACCCAGTACTTC.

This chain connects TRBV28 to TRBJ2-3, with D possibly being TRBD1 (6 bases). The CDR3 covers 17 residues. Germline V lookup: CDR1 MDHEN, CDR2 SYDVKM. V was cut by 8 bases and J by 0 bases, with 21 bases left in between. The CDR3 region is CASRSGVAAPSTDTQYF. CDR3 bases: TGTGCCAGCCGCTCAGGGGTAGCAGCTCCCAGCACAGATACGCAGTATTTT.